One sample yielded the 4 T cell receptor beta chains listed below, sequenced in a study of T-cell memory formation after mild COVID-19. TCRdb analysed the 5' RACE reads with MiXCR anew, one entry per CDR3 protein. The data show 300,000 or so distinct CDR3 sequences, 15% to 20% seen once. Sequencing was carried out using PBMCs or a T cell subset sorted from them (not recorded which). These TCRs come from a man between 18 and 29 years old who had mild COVID-19 (a few samples of this study predate the infection). Cell type and time point are not known.

The rearrangement joins TRBV20-1 to TRBJ2-2; D remains unclear. The germline gives CDR1 DFQATT, CDR2 SNEGSKA (reference sequence). V shed 0 bases and J shed 0 bases, with 8 bases lying between them. The CDR3 loop spans 15 amino acids. The CDR3 sequence: CSARDWQTNTGELFF. CDR3 bases: TGCAGTGCTAGAGATTGGCAGACGAACACCGGGGAGCTGTTTTTT.

Here the CDR3 reads CASSYGTSGDTQYF. Written as DNA, the CDR3 is TGTGCCAGCAGTTACGGGACTAGCGGGGATACGCAGTATTTT. The chain recombines TRBV6-5 with TRBJ2-3; 12 bases line up with TRBD2. There are 14 residues in the CDR3. Germline lookup yields CDR1 MNHEY and CDR2 SVGAGI. After removal of 2 bases from V and 6 bases from J, the junction contained 0 bases not matched to a gene.

In this sample, this clonotype turned up a few times. The V gene is TRBV29-1, the J gene TRBJ2-1; 7 bases are a match to TRBD1. Germline lookup yields CDR1 SQVTM and CDR2 ANQGSEA. CDR3 length equals 15 residues. Trimming removed 0 bases from V and 7 bases from J; junction bases left unmatched: 9. The CDR3: CSVEDGRGSKNEQFF. For the CDR3, the DNA is TGCAGCGTTGAAGATGGCAGGGGGTCTAAGAATGAGCAGTTCTTC.

Many counts were recorded for this clonotype. Here the CDR3 DNA reads TGTGCCAGCAACCCTTCCTTCGGACAGGGCCAAGAGACCCAGTACTTC. Amino acids: CASNPSFGQGQETQYF. The chain carries TRBV6-2 or TRBV6-3 and TRBJ2-5, with 8 bases lining up with TRBD1. CDR1 and CDR2 from the germline V gene are MNHEY and SVGEGT. The V gene end was trimmed by 7 bases and the J gene end by 1 base; junction bases not matched to a gene: 11. The CDR3 loop spans 16 amino acids.